The rows below give T cell receptor beta chains drawn from one sample of a study of cytomegalovirus exposure and HLA in healthy donors. The protocol was immunoSEQ multiplex PCR, while the TCRdb copy is restricted to in-frame clones and leaves out a portion. In the table there are about 180,000 clones, roughly 86% of which are singletons. Sequences were obtained from PBMCs. These receptors came from a man aged 18 to 29 in good health and CMV-seropositive. Each CDR3 is given with its conserved first and last residue. The order of the fields is clone size, J gene, D gene, V gene, CDR3 protein, CDR3 DNA. D genes are given only for firm matches. Some rows mark clone size as missing; the rest say once, few, many or name a class of expanded clone.

.,TRBJ2-7,.,TRBV6-6,CASSPKTGLFHEQYF,TGTGCCAGCAGCCCCAAAACCGGTTTATTTCACGAGCAGTACTTC
.,TRBJ2-1,TRBD2,TRBV5-1,CASSRRTSGNYNEQFF,TGCGCCAGCAGCCGTAGGACTAGCGGAAATTACAATGAGCAGTTCTTC
once,TRBJ1-1,.,TRBV7-3,CASSPRGNTEAFF,TGTGCCAGCAGCCCCCGCGGGAACACTGAAGCTTTCTTT
.,TRBJ2-3,.,TRBV6-5,CASSWSRDPADTQYF,TGTGCCAGCAGTTGGTCCAGGGATCCAGCGGATACGCAGTATTTT
.,TRBJ1-5,TRBD1,TRBV12-5,CASGLDRGPNSPSRNQPQHF,TGTGCTAGTGGTTTGGACAGGGGGCCCAACTCCCCTAGCCGCAATCAGCCCCAGCATTTT
.,TRBJ1-4,.,TRBV7-2,CASSFLGPRGEKLFF,TGTGCCAGCAGCTTCCTCGGGCCCCGGGGAGAAAAACTGTTTTTT
.,TRBJ2-7,TRBD1,TRBV6-7,CASSPTGVSYEQYF,TGTGCCAGCAGCCCGACAGGGGTTAGTTACGAGCAGTACTTC
.,TRBJ1-2,.,TRBV27,CASSRPGNYGYTF,TGTGCCAGCAGCCGGCCAGGCAACTATGGCTACACCTTC
.,TRBJ1-2,.,TRBV9,CASSSASGGGAVDYGYTF,TGTGCCAGCAGCTCTGCCAGCGGGGGGGGTGCGGTAGACTATGGCTACACCTTC
.,TRBJ1-2,TRBD1,TRBV7-8,CASSLARTGRGYGYTF,TGTGCCAGCAGCTTAGCGCGGACAGGGCGAGGATATGGCTACACCTTC
once,TRBJ2-3,TRBD1,TRBV2,CASRATGGTDTQYF,TGTGCCAGCAGAGCGACAGGGGGCACAGATACGCAGTATTTT
.,TRBJ2-7,.,TRBV7-2,CASSVAGNSYEQYF,TGTGCCAGCAGCGTCGCCGGGAACTCCTACGAGCAGTACTTC
.,TRBJ2-3,.,TRBV4-1,CASRPRPVGRNTDTQYF,TGCGCCAGCAGACCGCGGCCAGTGGGGAGAAACACAGATACGCAGTATTTT
once,TRBJ2-1,TRBD2,TRBV7-2,CASARDSSGRLNEQFF,TGTGCCAGCGCTCGGGACTCTAGCGGGAGATTGAATGAGCAGTTCTTC
.,TRBJ2-2,.,TRBV9,CASSVSGVNTGELFF,TGTGCCAGCAGCGTCTCCGGGGTCAACACCGGGGAGCTGTTTTTT
.,TRBJ2-7,TRBD2,TRBV7-2,CASSPFGAGVYEQYF,TGTGCCAGCAGCCCTTTCGGGGCGGGGGTCTACGAGCAGTACTTC
few,TRBJ1-1,TRBD1,TRBV6-5,CASSFQQGEAFF,TGTGCCAGCAGTTTTCAACAGGGGGAAGCTTTCTTT
once,TRBJ2-7,TRBD1,TRBV7-9,CASSSGTVGYEQYF,TGTGCCAGCAGCTCCGGGACAGTGGGCTACGAGCAGTACTTC
.,TRBJ2-7,.,TRBV20-1,CSAPLTNEQYF,TGCAGTGCCCCCCTAACCAACGAGCAGTACTTC
.,TRBJ1-3,.,TRBV7-9,CASRGTVGVLSGNTIYF,TGTGCCAGCAGGGGGACTGTAGGGGTCCTCTCTGGAAACACCATATATTTT
once,TRBJ2-5,.,TRBV5-1,CASSFRDINLQETQYF,TGCGCCAGCAGCTTTCGGGACATAAATCTTCAAGAGACCCAGTACTTC
once,TRBJ2-7,TRBD1,TRBV5-5,CASITVPGGYEQYF,TGTGCCAGCATCACCGTGCCAGGGGGCTACGAGCAGTACTTC
.,TRBJ2-3,TRBD2,TRBV4-3,CASSQDSAGETDTQYF,TGCGCCAGCAGCCAAGATTCAGCGGGGGAAACAGATACGCAGTATTTT
.,TRBJ2-3,.,TRBV28,CASSLYYGNRRTDTQYF,TGTGCCAGCAGTTTATACTACGGAAATAGGAGGACAGATACGCAGTATTTT